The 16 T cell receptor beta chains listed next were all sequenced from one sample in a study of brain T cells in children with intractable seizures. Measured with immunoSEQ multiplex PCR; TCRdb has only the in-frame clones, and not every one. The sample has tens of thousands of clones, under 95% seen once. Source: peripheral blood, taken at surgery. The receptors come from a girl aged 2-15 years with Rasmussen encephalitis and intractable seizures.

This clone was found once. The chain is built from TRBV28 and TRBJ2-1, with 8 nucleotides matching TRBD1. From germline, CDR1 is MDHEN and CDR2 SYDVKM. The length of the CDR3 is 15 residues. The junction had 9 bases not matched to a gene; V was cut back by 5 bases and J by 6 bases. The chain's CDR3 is CASSLRTGWSNEQFF. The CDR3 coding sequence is TGTGCCAGCAGTCTTCGGACAGGGTGGAGCAATGAGCAGTTCTTC.

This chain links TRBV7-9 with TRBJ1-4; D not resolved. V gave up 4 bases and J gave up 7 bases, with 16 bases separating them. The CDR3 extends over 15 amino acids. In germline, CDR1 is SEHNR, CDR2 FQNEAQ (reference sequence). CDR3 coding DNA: TGTGCCAGCAGCTATGGGGTAGGGATGAGTGAAAAACTGTTTTTT. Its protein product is CASSYGVGMSEKLFF.

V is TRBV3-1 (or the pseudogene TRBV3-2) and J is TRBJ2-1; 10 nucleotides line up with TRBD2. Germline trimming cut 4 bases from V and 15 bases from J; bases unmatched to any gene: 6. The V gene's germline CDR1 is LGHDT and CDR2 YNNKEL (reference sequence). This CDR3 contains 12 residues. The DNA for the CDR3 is TGTGCCAGCAGCCCAACAGCGGGGGGGCCGTTCTTC. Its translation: CASSPTAGGPFF.

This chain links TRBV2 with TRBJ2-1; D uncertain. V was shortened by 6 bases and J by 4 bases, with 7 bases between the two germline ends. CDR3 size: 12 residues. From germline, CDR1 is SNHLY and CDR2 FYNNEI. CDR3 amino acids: CASREKYNEQFF. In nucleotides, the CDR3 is TGTGCCAGCAGGGAGAAGTACAATGAGCAGTTCTTC.

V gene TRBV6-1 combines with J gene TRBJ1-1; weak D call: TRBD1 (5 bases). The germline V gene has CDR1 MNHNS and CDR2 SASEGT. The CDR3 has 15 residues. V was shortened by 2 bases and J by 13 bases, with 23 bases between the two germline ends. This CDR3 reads CASSESLVRTIQVFF. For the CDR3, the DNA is TGTGCCAGCAGTGAATCTTTAGTCAGGACAATTCAAGTTTTCTTT.

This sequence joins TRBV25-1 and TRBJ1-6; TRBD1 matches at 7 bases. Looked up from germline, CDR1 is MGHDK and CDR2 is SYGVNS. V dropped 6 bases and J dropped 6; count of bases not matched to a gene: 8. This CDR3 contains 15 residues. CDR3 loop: CASRPRGLSNSPLHF. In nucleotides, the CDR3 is TGTGCCAGCAGGCCGAGGGGGCTCAGTAATTCACCCCTCCACTTT.

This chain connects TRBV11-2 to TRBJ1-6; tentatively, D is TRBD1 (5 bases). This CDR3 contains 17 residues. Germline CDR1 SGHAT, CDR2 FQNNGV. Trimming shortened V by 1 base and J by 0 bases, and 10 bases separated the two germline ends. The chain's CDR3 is CASSLAPGGSYNSPLHF. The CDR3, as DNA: TGTGCCAGCAGCTTAGCGCCTGGGGGCTCCTATAATTCACCCCTCCACTTT.

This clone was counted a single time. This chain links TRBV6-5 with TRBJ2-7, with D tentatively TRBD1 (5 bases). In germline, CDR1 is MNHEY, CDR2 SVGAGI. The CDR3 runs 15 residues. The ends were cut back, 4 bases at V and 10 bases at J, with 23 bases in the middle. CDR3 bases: TGTGCCAGCAGTTGGGCAAACGATCCAGGGTTTCTCCAGTACTTC. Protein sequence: CASSWANDPGFLQYF.

The DNA for the CDR3 is TGTGCCAGCACCGAACTCGGGCGTGAGCAGTTCTTC. Its translation: CASTELGREQFF. The V and J genes are TRBV2 and TRBJ2-1; D gene unclear. Germline CDR1 reads SNHLY; CDR2 reads FYNNEI. V lost 7 bases and J 9 bases, leaving 13 bases between the germline ends. The CDR3 contains 12 residues.

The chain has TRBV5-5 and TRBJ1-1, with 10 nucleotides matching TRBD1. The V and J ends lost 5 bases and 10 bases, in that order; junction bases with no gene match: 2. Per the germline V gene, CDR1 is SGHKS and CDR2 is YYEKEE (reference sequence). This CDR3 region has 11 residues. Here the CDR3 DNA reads TGTGCCAGCAGTCGGGACAGGGGAGCTTTCTTT. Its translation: CASSRDRGAFF.

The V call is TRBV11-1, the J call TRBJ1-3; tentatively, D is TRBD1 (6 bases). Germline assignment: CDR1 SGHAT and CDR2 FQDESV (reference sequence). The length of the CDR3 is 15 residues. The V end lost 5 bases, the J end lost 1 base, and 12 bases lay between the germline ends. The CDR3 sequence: CASSPGGTSGNTIYF. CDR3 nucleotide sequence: TGTGCCAGCAGCCCTGGGGGGACATCTGGAAACACCATATATTTT.

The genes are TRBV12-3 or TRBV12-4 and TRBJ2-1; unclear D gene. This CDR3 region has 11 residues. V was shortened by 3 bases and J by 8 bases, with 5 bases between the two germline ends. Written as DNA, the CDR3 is TGTGCCAGCAGTTTTAATGATGAGCAGTTCTTC. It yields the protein CASSFNDEQFF.

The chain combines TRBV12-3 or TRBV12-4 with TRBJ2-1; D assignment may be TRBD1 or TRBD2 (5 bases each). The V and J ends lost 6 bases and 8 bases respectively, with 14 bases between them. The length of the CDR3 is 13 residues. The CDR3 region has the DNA TGTGCCAGCAGAGGGACCCTCGGGGATGAGCAGTTCTTC. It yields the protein CASRGTLGDEQFF.

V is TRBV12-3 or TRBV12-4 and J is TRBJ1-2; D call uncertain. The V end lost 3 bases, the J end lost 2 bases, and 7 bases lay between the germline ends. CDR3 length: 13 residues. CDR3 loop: CASSLAGNYGYTF. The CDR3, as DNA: TGTGCCAGCAGTTTGGCTGGGAACTATGGCTACACCTTC.

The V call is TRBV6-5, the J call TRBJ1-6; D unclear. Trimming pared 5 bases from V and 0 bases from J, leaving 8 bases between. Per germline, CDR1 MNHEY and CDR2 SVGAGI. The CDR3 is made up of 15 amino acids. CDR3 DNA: TGTGCCAGCAGTCCGGAGAGCTCCTATAATTCACCCCTCCACTTT. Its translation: CASSPESSYNSPLHF.

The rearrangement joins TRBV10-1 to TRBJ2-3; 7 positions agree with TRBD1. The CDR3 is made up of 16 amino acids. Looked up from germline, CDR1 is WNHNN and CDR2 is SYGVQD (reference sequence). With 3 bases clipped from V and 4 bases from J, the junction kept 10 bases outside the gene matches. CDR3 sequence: CASSDGLVGGPDTQYF. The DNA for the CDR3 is TGCGCCAGCAGTGATGGGCTGGTAGGGGGCCCAGATACGCAGTATTTT.